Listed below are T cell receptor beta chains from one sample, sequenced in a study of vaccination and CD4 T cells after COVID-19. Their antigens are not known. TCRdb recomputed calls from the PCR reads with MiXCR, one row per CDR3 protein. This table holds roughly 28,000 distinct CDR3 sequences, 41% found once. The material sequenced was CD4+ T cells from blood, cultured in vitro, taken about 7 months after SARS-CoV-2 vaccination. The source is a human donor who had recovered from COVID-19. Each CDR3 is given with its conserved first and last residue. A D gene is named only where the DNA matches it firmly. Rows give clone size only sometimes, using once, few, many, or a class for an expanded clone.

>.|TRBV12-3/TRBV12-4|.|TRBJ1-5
CASRDGQGPQHF
TGTGCCAGCAGGGACGGGCAGGGTCCCCAGCATTTT
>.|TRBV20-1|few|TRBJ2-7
CSASWGHITGSYEQYF
TGCAGTGCTAGTTGGGGACACATCACGGGCTCCTACGAGCAGTACTTC
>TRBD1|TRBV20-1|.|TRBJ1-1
CSATDRVDTEAFF
TGCAGTGCTACGGACAGGGTGGACACTGAAGCTTTCTTT
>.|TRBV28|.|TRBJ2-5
CASSLGSTFQETQYF
TGTGCCAGCAGTTTAGGGTCGACATTCCAAGAGACCCAGTACTTC
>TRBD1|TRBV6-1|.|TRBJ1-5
CASSRDRGRQPQHF
TGTGCCAGCAGTAGGGACAGGGGGCGTCAGCCCCAGCATTTT
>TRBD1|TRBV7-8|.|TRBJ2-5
CASSPKTGTETQYF
TGTGCCAGCAGCCCGAAGACAGGGACAGAGACCCAGTACTTC
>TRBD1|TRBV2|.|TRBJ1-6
CASSVNTGGVSPLHF
TGTGCCAGCAGTGTGAACACAGGGGGAGTTTCACCCCTCCACTTT
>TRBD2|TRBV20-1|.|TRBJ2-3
CSARVVLAGADTQYF
TGCAGTGCTAGAGTTGTACTAGCGGGAGCAGATACGCAGTATTTT
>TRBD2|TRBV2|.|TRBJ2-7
CASSGPGTSGSYEQYF
TGTGCCAGCAGTGGCCCCGGGACTAGCGGGAGTTACGAGCAGTACTTC
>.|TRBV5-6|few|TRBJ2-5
CASSLYGGSQETQYF
TGTGCCAGCAGCTTGTATGGCGGTTCCCAAGAGACCCAGTACTTC
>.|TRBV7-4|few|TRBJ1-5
CASSSIVVRGQPQHF
TGTGCCAGCAGCTCAATAGTTGTTAGAGGGCAGCCCCAGCATTTT
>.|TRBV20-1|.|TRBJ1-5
CSASKESGVDNQPQHF
TGCAGTGCTAGTAAGGAGTCCGGGGTCGACAATCAGCCCCAGCATTTT
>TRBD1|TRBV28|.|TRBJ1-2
CASSLLGTENYGYTF
TGTGCCAGCAGTTTATTAGGGACAGAGAACTATGGCTACACCTTC
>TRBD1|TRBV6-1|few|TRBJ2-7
CASSGTGGPYEQYF
TGTGCCAGCAGTGGGACAGGGGGACCGTACGAGCAGTACTTC
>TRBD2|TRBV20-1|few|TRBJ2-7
CSAPGLAGTEQYF
TGCAGTGCCCCCGGGCTAGCGGGAACCGAGCAGTACTTC
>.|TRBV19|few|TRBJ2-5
CASSIDLGYQETQYF
TGTGCCAGTAGTATAGATCTTGGATACCAAGAGACCCAGTACTTC
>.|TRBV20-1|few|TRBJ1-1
CSARVPSGQFRGVGTEAFF
TGCAGTGCTAGAGTCCCCTCCGGACAATTTCGTGGTGTGGGCACTGAAGCTTTCTTT
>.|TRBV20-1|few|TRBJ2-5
CSARGAGSGQETQYF
TGCAGTGCTAGAGGCGCAGGGAGTGGGCAAGAGACCCAGTACTTC
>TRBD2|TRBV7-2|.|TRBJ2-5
CASSSGGLATETQYF
TGTGCCAGCAGCTCCGGGGGACTAGCGACAGAGACCCAGTACTTC
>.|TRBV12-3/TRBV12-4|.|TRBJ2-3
CASSRDLTDTQYF
TGTGCCAGCAGCCGGGACCTCACAGATACGCAGTATTTT
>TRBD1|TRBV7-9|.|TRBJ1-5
CASSDGTDLQPQHF
TGTGCCAGCAGCGACGGGACAGACCTTCAGCCCCAGCATTTT
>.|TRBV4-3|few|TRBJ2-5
CASSQDQGETQYF
TGCGCCAGCAGCCAAGACCAAGGAGAGACCCAGTACTTC
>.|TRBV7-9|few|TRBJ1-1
CASSLGQGMNTEAFF
TGTGCCAGCAGCTTAGGGCAGGGGATGAACACTGAAGCTTTCTTT
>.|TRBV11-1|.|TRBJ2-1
CASSQKTGFSYNEQFF
TGTGCCAGCAGCCAAAAGACAGGATTCTCCTACAATGAGCAGTTCTTC
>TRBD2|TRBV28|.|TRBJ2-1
CASSPPGTSRNEQFF
TGTGCCAGCAGTCCCCCCGGGACTAGCCGCAATGAGCAGTTCTTC
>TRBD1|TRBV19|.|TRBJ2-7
CASSIVVQGAREQYF
TGTGCCAGTAGTATAGTGGTACAGGGGGCGCGGGAGCAGTACTTC
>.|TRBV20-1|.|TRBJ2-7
CSARDNLNGQLYEQYF
TGCAGTGCTAGAGACAATCTGAACGGACAACTCTACGAGCAGTACTTC
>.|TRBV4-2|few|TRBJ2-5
CASSQDVSGTYGETQYF
TGTGCCAGCAGCCAAGATGTCTCAGGAACCTACGGAGAGACCCAGTACTTC
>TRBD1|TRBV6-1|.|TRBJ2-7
CASSEGDSSYEQYF
TGTGCCAGCAGTGAAGGGGACAGCTCCTACGAGCAGTACTTC
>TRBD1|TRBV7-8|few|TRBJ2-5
CASSGILGTGWQETQYF
TGTGCCAGCAGCGGCATTTTAGGGACAGGGTGGCAAGAGACCCAGTACTTC
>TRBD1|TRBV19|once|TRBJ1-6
CASGRQGNSPLHF
TGTGCCAGTGGCCGACAGGGAAATTCACCCCTCCACTTT
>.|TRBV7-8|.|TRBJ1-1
CASSYLAGTEAFF
TGTGCCAGCAGCTACCTTGCGGGCACTGAAGCTTTCTTT
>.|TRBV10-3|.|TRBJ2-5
CAIGTTENQETQYF
TGTGCCATCGGAACGACAGAGAACCAAGAGACCCAGTACTTC
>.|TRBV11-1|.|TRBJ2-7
CASRANEKGEQYF
TGTGCCAGCAGGGCCAACGAAAAGGGCGAGCAGTACTTC
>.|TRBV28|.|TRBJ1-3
CASSSYGNTIYF
TGTGCCAGCAGTTCCTACGGAAACACCATATATTTT
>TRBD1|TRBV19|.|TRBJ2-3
CASSRDRGGTDTQYF
TGTGCCAGTAGTAGGGACAGGGGCGGCACAGATACGCAGTATTTT
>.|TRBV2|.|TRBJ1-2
CASTRTYGYTF
TGTGCCAGCACCAGGACCTATGGCTACACCTTC
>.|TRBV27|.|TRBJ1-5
CASRYTENQPQHF
TGTGCCAGCAGATATACAGAGAATCAGCCCCAGCATTTT
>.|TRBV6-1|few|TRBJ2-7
CASSPTGRTYEQYF
TGTGCCAGCAGTCCAACGGGACGGACCTACGAGCAGTACTTC
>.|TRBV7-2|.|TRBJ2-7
CASSSRRSSYEQYF
TGTGCCAGCAGCTCCCGACGAAGCTCCTACGAGCAGTACTTC
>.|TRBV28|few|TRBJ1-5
CASSLTPYSNQPQHF
TGTGCCAGCAGTCTGACACCTTATAGCAATCAGCCCCAGCATTTT
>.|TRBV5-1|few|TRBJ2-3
CASSQSGPGNTQYF
TGCGCCAGCAGCCAAAGCGGTCCAGGGAATACGCAGTATTTT
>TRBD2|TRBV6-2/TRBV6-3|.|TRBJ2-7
CASSYGGSVMYEQYF
TGTGCCAGCAGTTACGGCGGGAGTGTTATGTACGAGCAGTACTTC
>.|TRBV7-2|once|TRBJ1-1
CASSLAGRTTEAFF
TGTGCCAGCAGCTTAGCCGGCAGAACGACTGAAGCTTTCTTT
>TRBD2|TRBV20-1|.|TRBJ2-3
CSERRLAGEDTQYF
TGCAGTGAAAGACGACTAGCGGGAGAAGATACGCAGTATTTT
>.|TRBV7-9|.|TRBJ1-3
CASSFPPGNTIYF
TGTGCCAGCAGCTTTCCGCCTGGAAACACCATATATTTT
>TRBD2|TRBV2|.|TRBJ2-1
CASSVVTSGYNEQFF
TGTGCCAGCAGTGTTGTGACTAGCGGTTACAATGAGCAGTTCTTC
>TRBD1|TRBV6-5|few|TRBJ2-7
CASSSPRQGIYEQYF
TGTGCCAGCAGTTCCCCGCGACAGGGTATCTACGAGCAGTACTTC
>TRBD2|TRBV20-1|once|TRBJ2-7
CSARGGAGNEQYF
TGCAGTGCTAGGGGGGGAGCGGGGAACGAGCAGTACTTC
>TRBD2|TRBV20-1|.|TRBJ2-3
CSAREASGRAADAQYF
TGCAGTGCTAGAGAGGCCAGCGGGAGGGCCGCAGATGCGCAGTATTTT
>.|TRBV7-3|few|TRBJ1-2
CASSPLPGSGYGYTF
TGTGCCAGCAGCCCTTTACCGGGATCCGGCTATGGCTACACCTTC
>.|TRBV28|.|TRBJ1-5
CASSSLGGGVGQPQHF
TGTGCCAGCAGTTCCCTTGGGGGGGGCGTGGGGCAGCCCCAGCATTTT
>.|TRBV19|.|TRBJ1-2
CASSRRGHNYGYTF
TGTGCCAGTAGTCGACGGGGACATAACTATGGCTACACCTTC
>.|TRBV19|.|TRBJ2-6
CASSIAGANVLTF
TGTGCCAGTAGTATTGCCGGGGCCAACGTCCTGACTTTC